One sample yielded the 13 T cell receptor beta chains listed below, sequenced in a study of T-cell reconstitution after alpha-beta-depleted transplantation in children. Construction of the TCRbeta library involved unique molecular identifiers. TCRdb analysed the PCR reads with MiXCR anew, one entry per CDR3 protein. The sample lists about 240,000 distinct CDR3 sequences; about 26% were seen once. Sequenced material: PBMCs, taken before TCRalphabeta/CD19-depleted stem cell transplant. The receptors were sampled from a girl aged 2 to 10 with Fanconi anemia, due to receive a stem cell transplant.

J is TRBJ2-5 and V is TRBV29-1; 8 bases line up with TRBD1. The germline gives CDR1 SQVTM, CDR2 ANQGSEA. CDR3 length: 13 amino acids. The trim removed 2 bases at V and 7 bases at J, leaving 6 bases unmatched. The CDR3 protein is CSVEQDRDGTQYF. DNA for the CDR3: TGCAGCGTTGAACAGGACAGGGACGGGACCCAGTACTTC.

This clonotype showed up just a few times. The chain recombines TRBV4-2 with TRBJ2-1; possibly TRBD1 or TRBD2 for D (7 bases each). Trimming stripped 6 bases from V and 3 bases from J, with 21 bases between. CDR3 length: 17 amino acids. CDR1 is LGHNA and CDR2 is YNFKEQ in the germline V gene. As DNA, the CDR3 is TGTGCCAGCAGATTCTCAGGGGGGGAGGGCTTCTACAATGAGCAGTTCTTC. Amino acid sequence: CASRFSGGEGFYNEQFF.

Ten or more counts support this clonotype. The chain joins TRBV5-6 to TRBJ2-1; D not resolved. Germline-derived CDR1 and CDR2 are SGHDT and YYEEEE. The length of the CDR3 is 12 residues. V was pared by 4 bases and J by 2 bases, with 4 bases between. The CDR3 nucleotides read TGTGCCAGCAGCCTCCCCTACAATGAGCAGTTCTTC. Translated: CASSLPYNEQFF.

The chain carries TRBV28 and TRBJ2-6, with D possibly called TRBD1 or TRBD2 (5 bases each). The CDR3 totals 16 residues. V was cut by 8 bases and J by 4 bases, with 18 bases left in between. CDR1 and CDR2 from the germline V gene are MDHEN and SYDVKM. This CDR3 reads CASCQGPWLGANVLTF. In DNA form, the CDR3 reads TGTGCCAGCTGTCAGGGACCCTGGTTAGGGGCCAACGTCCTGACTTTC.

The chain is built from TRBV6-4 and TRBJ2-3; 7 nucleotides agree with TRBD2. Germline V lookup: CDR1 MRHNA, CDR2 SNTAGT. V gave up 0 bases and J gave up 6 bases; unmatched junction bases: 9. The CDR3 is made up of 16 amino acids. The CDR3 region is CASSDSSGGSADTQYF. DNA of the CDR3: TGTGCCAGCAGTGACTCTTCGGGGGGTTCGGCTGATACGCAGTATTTT.

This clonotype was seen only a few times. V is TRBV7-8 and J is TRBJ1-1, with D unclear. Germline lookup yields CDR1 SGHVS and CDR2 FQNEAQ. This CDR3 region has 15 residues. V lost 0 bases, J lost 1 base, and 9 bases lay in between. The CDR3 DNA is TGTGCCAGCAGCTTAGCGACCTGGCAGAACACTGAAGCTTTCTTT. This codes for CASSLATWQNTEAFF.

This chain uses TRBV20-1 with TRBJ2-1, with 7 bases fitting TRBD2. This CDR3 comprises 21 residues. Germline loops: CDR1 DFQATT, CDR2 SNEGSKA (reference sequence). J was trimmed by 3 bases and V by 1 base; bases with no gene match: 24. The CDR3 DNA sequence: TGCAGTGCTAGAGTTTTCGCGGCTAGCGGCCTTCCCGCCCTCTTCTACAATGAGCAGTTCTTC. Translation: CSARVFAASGLPALFYNEQFF.

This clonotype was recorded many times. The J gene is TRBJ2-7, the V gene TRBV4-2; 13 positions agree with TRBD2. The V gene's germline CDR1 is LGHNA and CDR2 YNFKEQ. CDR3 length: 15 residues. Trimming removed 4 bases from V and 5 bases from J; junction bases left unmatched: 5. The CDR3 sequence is CASSRGLAGVNEQYF. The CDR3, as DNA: TGTGCCAGCAGCCGCGGACTAGCGGGAGTCAACGAGCAGTACTTC.

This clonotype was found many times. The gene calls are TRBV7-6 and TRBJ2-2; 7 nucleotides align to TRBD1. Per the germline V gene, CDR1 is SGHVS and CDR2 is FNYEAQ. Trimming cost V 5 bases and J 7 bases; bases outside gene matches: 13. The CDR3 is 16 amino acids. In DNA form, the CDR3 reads TGTGCCAGCAGCAGAACCGGGACAGAGTGGATCGGGGAGCTGTTTTTT. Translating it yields CASSRTGTEWIGELFF.

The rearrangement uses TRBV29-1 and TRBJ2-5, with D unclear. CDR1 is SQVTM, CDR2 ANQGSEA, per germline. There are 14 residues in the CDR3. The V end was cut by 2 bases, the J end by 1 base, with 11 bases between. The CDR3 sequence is CSVEPPRTQETQYF. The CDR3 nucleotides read TGCAGCGTTGAACCGCCTCGTACCCAAGAGACCCAGTACTTC. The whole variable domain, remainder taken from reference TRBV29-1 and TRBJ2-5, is SAVISQKPSRDICQRGTSLTIQCQVDSQVTMMFWYRQQPGQSLTLIATANQGSEATYESGFVIDKFPISRPNLTFSTLTVSNMSPEDSSIYLCSVEPPRTQETQYFGPGTRLLVL.

The CDR3 bases are TGTGCCAGCAGCCGCCGACCGGGGAGCTCCTACAATGAGCAGTTCTTC. Protein: CASSRRPGSSYNEQFF. V usage is TRBV6-1 and J usage is TRBJ2-1; D is perhaps TRBD2 (5 bases). Deletions cut 6 bases from V and 0 bases from J, with 15 bases between. The CDR3 spans 16 residues. CDR1 MNHNS and CDR2 SASEGT come from the germline V gene.

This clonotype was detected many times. The CDR3 is CASSLLAGADTQYF. The DNA for the CDR3 is TGTGCCAGCAGCTTACTAGCGGGAGCAGATACGCAGTATTTT. The V gene is TRBV7-3, the J gene TRBJ2-3; 10 nucleotides align to TRBD2. The length of the CDR3 is 14 residues. The germline V gene has CDR1 SGHTA and CDR2 FQGTGA. Trimming took 2 bases from V and 4 from J; bases not matched to a gene: 0.

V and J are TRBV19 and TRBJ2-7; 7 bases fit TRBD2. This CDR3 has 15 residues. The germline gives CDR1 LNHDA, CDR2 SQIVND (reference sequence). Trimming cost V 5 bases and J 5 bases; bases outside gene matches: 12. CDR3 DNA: TGTGCCAGTAGTCCAGTTGGAGCGGGGTTGCACGAGCAGTACTTC. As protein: CASSPVGAGLHEQYF. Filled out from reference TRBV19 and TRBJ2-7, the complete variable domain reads DGGITQSPKYLFRKEGQNVTLSCEQNLNHDAMYWYRQDPGQGLRLIYYSQIVNDFQKGDIAEGYSVSREKKESFPLTVTSAQKNPTAFYLCASSPVGAGLHEQYFGPGTRLTVT.